This T cell receptor (beta chain) stems from a study of blood T cell repertoires in COVID-19. Study at large: Acute-phase and convalescent COVID-19 samples originated in the United States, Italy and Spain. Sample material is recorded as cDNA or gDNA derived from T cells, B-cell-depleted T cells, or PBMCs.

Germline-derived CDR1 and CDR2 are SGHRS and YFSETQ. The V end lost 3 bases, the J end lost 1 base, and 5 bases lay between the germline ends. CDR3 size: 12 residues. Authors' processing steps: Estimates of nucleated cell counts were drawn from the amplification of reference gene primers. Assay used: immunoSEQ multiplex PCR; TCRdb lists only in-frame clones, some missing. V and J calls and clone size are copied from that table; D and trimming were computed from the DNA. The table shows around 250,000 clones, with approximately 86% occurring only once. Material for sequencing was peripheral blood. The V gene is TRBV5-1, the J gene TRBJ2-7; D is ambiguous. The TCR was taken from a human donor in a cohort sampled during active COVID-19. CDR3 bases: TGCGCCAGCAGCTCGGGTTCCTACGAGCAGTACTTC. It yields the protein CASSSGSYEQYF.